Shown below are 8 T cell receptor beta chains from a single sample sequenced in a study of control samples from healthy donors and cancer patients (dated by TCRdb to about 2020). Library preparation used the immunoSEQ multiplex PCR assay. TCRdb provides this immuneACCESS table in a form limited to in-frame rearrangements. Some clones are lacking; in checked studies, under half of them reflect an unresolved V gene, and why the rest are absent is not known. The sample table holds under 150,000 clones, of which roughly 92% were seen once. The top ten clonotypes cover over 2.5% of the sample. The material sequenced was blood. The source of these receptors is a man aged 25-45 years in good health.

The chain carries TRBV10-2 and TRBJ2-5; D remains ambiguous. Germline assignment: CDR1 WSHSY and CDR2 SAAADI. The CDR3 totals 12 residues. Trimming removed 7 bases at V and 4 bases at J, with 10 bases between. The CDR3 region is CASKDLRETQYF. Here the CDR3 DNA reads TGCGCCAGCAAGGACCTCCGAGAGACCCAGTACTTC.

The rearrangement links TRBV28 to TRBJ1-5, with no clear D. CDR3 size: 12 residues. V was pared by 8 bases and J by 4 bases, with 9 bases between. The germline gives CDR1 MDHEN, CDR2 SYDVKM. This chain's CDR3 is CASVQLNQPQHF. The CDR3 DNA is TGTGCCAGCGTGCAGCTGAATCAGCCCCAGCATTTT.

The chain has TRBV29-1 and TRBJ2-5, with TRBD2 as a possible D gene (6 bases). V dropped 8 bases and J dropped 5 bases, with 12 bases sitting between them. Germline lookup yields CDR1 SQVTM and CDR2 ANQGSEA. The length of the CDR3 is 11 residues. The CDR3 region has the DNA TGCAGCCACCCCCGGGGGGAGACCCAGTACTTC. Encoded protein: CSHPRGETQYF.

The rearrangement links TRBV5-4 to TRBJ1-2, with D uncertain. V was clipped by 4 bases and J by 5 bases, with 21 bases between them. The CDR3 has 16 residues. CDR1 is SGHNT and CDR2 is YYREEE in the germline V gene (reference sequence). The CDR3 nucleotides read TGTGCCAGCAGCCCGCGGACGGGGAAGGAAATTTATGGCTACACCTTC. Amino acids: CASSPRTGKEIYGYTF. Full variable domain (remainder filled in from reference TRBV5-4 and TRBJ1-2): ETGVTQSPTHLIKTRGQQVTLRCSSQSGHNTVSWYQQALGQGPQFIFQYYREEENGRGNFPPRFSGLQFPNYSSELNVNALELDDSALYLCASSPRTGKEIYGYTFGSGTRLTVV.

The gene calls are TRBV7-9 and TRBJ1-5; D not certain. This CDR3 spans 13 amino acids. CDR1 is SEHNR and CDR2 is FQNEAQ in the germline V gene (reference sequence). With 5 bases removed from V and 6 bases from J, the gap between germline ends came to 11 bases. The CDR3 spells CASSLNEVQPQHF. In DNA form, the CDR3 reads TGTGCCAGCAGCCTAAATGAGGTTCAGCCCCAGCATTTT.

The rearrangement joins TRBV5-5 to TRBJ1-1, with a weak D call TRBD1 (6 bases). Germline assignment: CDR1 SGHKS and CDR2 YYEKEE (reference sequence). There are 14 residues in the CDR3. V was shortened by 6 bases and J by 1 base, with 13 bases between the two germline ends. The CDR3 spells CASTFEGGNTEAFF. The CDR3 region has the DNA TGTGCCAGCACCTTTGAAGGGGGGAACACTGAAGCTTTCTTT.

The chain couples TRBV5-1 to TRBJ1-1; a weak D match, TRBD1 (6 bases). Between the trimmed V and J ends, which lost 4 bases and 5 bases, there was a span of 15 bases. The germline V gene has CDR1 SGHRS and CDR2 YFSETQ. This CDR3 is 14 amino acids long. CDR3 sequence reads: CASSPQTGNTEAFF. In nucleotides, the CDR3 is TGCGCCAGCAGCCCTCAAACAGGGAATACTGAAGCTTTCTTT. Variable domain in full (rest from reference TRBV5-1 and TRBJ1-1): KAGVTQTPRYLIKTRGQQVTLSCSPISGHRSVSWYQQTPGQGLQFLFEYFSETQRNKGNFPGRFSGRQFSNSRSEMNVSTLELGDSALYLCASSPQTGNTEAFFGQGTRLTVV.

The V call is TRBV29-1, the J call TRBJ2-7; the match to TRBD2 covers 8 bases. V lost 8 bases, J lost 7 bases, and 13 bases stayed unmatched. CDR3 length: 13 residues. CDR1 is SQVTM, CDR2 ANQGSEA, per germline. The CDR3 protein is CSFRGGGAEEQYF. CDR3 nucleotides: TGCAGCTTCCGGGGGGGAGGGGCGGAGGAGCAGTACTTC.